Included here is one T cell receptor beta chain sequence, with context. This record comes from a study of T cell responses to AZD1222 COVID-19 vaccine. The CDR3 sequence is 10 residues long. V was clipped by 7 bases and J by 11 bases, with 11 bases between them. TCRdb's copy holds only in-frame clones and misses some; the assay was immunoSEQ multiplex PCR. The sample consists of 70,000 to 95,000 clones, roughly 91% of them appearing once. The sample here was peripheral blood, taken 28 days after the second AZD1222 dose. The sequence derives from an adult who received the AZD1222 COVID-19 vaccine. The chain is built from TRBV12-3 or TRBV12-4 and TRBJ1-2; weak D call: TRBD1 (6 bases). The CDR3 reads CASMGAYYTF. CDR3 coding DNA: TGTGCCAGCATGGGGGCATATTACACCTTC.